Listed below are T cell receptor beta chains from one sample, sequenced in a study of glioma-infiltrating T cells after dendritic cell vaccination. Using immunoSEQ multiplex PCR, the repertoire was profiled, and TCRdb retains in-frame clones only, with some absent. In the table there are tens of thousands of clones, around 86% of which are singletons. Here the sequenced sample was blood, taken before dendritic cell vaccination. These receptors all come from a human donor with glioblastoma. The CDR3 runs from the conserved cysteine through the conserved F or W. Each record gives: clone size, CDR3 length, J gene, V gene, CDR3 protein. Size is omitted from some rows. Given values are once, few, many or a class for expanded clones.

>few|18|TRBJ1-1|TRBV28
CASSLLGFGVQVNTEAFF
>NA|13|TRBJ2-5|TRBV7-9
CASSLRGQETQYF
>NA|13|TRBJ2-2|TRBV6-1
CASVNTGTGELFF
>NA|15|TRBJ1-2|TRBV7-2
CASSLWWRREDGYTF
>NA|15|TRBJ2-3|TRBV18
CASSPQGANPDTQYF
>NA|15|TRBJ2-1|TRBV28
CASSWTGYLSGEQFF
>NA|15|TRBJ2-5|TRBV4-1
CASSQTRMGGETQYF
>NA|14|TRBJ1-2|TRBV5-1
CASSTDRGLYGYTF
>once|13|TRBJ2-1|TRBV19
CASSIYQSEEQFF
>NA|15|TRBJ1-2|TRBV5-8
CASSLVSRANYGYTF
>NA|19|TRBJ1-1|TRBV27
CASSLGSGQEGFEDTEAFF
>NA|14|TRBJ2-1|TRBV29-1
CSVDGGARYNEQFF
>few|14|TRBJ2-7|TRBV6-1
CASTPGTGGLEQYF
>NA|13|TRBJ2-1|TRBV5-4
CASSRTSVNEQFF
>NA|13|TRBJ1-5|TRBV30
CALTDSRNQPQHF
>NA|13|TRBJ2-3|TRBV6-4
CASRTGNTDTQYF
>NA|15|NA|TRBV15
CATSRGGGSSYEQYF
>NA|14|TRBJ1-1|TRBV29-1
CSVEAETWNTEAFF
>NA|16|TRBJ2-7|TRBV10-3
CAISEFPPGTGYEQYF
>NA|12|TRBJ2-7|TRBV19
CASQDFGTLLYF
>NA|16|TRBJ1-6|TRBV9
CASSPTRQGINSPLHF
>NA|12|TRBJ1-2|TRBV28
CASGGQPYGYTF
>few|14|TRBJ1-2|TRBV4-3
CASSQPTGNYGYTF
>NA|17|TRBJ1-2|TRBV11-2
CASTSIRDRHNLYGYTF
>once|15|TRBJ1-6|TRBV18
CASSPRTGSNSPLHF
>NA|17|TRBJ2-7|TRBV7-2
CASSLDLASGGVGEQYF
>NA|15|TRBJ1-3|TRBV6-6
CASSYPGTGGNTIYF
>NA|16|TRBJ2-2|TRBV5-1
CASSLDGTGGTGELFF
>few|14|TRBJ2-5|TRBV12-5
CASAVAGGRETQYF
>NA|15|TRBJ1-6|TRBV5-1
CASSLDGQGDSPLHF
>NA|15|TRBJ2-3|TRBV7-6
CASSLSGYRTDTQYF
>NA|17|TRBJ2-7|TRBV18
CASSPSASGGPQSEQYF
>NA|12|TRBJ2-3|TRBV5-1
CASSWGDRVAYF
>NA|16|TRBJ1-1|TRBV4-1
CASSQDRPGTGRSAFF
>NA|14|TRBJ2-7|TRBV2
CASSELGGGYEQYF
>NA|17|TRBJ1-5|TRBV1
CTSSLSPGHEGNQPQHF
>NA|16|TRBJ2-1|TRBV19
CASSASGGTSYNEQFF
>NA|16|TRBJ1-5|TRBV18
CASSLSDRGGNQPQHF
>NA|13|TRBJ1-5|TRBV19
CASSIPGNQPQHF
>NA|12|TRBJ1-4|TRBV19
CASSINAGKLFF
>NA|15|TRBJ2-3|TRBV28
CASSFDAGITDTQYF
>NA|17|TRBJ2-6|TRBV2
CASRGIQGGAGANVLTF
>NA|15|TRBJ2-1|TRBV27
CASSLPGTSRNEQFF
>NA|13|TRBJ1-2|TRBV9
CASSATGFYGYTF
>NA|15|TRBJ2-1|TRBV18
CASSPQRGGLGEQFF
>NA|14|TRBJ2-7|TRBV5-1
CASSLLGNSYEQYF
>NA|14|TRBJ2-7|TRBV11-3
CASSPLSTAGEQYF
>NA|15|TRBJ2-2|TRBV7-8
CASSPHRGPKQELFF
>once|13|TRBJ1-1|TRBV11-3
CASSSNRNTEAFF
>NA|15|TRBJ1-6|TRBV30
CAWSVREAYNSPLHF
>NA|11|TRBJ2-1|TRBV19
CASSFQYEQFF
>once|14|TRBJ2-1|TRBV28
CASTLGQGYNEQFF
>once|14|TRBJ2-2|TRBV27
CASSKQGTGGELFF
>NA|16|TRBJ1-6|TRBV7-9
CASSLDPGQGWSPLHF